This T cell receptor (beta chain) was obtained from a study of human T cells and chemical hapten exposure. Study in general: Doses of diphenylcyclopropenone went to the patients' scalps weekly throughout the approximately 22-week study.

TCRdb independently ran MiXCR on the RACE reads; one entry per CDR3 protein. Of more than 50,000 distinct CDR3 sequences detected, approximately 6.7% appear once; the ten largest clones hold around 1.6%. Time point here: pre-sensitization, week 0. Described treatment: therapeutic diphenylcyclopropenone sensitization with weekly scalp DPC. Germline values: CDR1 MNHEY, CDR2 SVGAGI. The V end lost 0 bases, the J end lost 7 bases, and 7 bases lay between the germline ends. The CDR3 spans 13 residues. The receptor's source is a woman in her twenties or thirties with alopecia areata. Some clones in this sample may be carry-over from other donors' samples. The specimen comprised whole blood, sampled in connection with sensitization to the hapten diphenylcyclopropenone (DPC). The chain uses TRBV6-5 and TRBJ2-1; unclear D gene. The CDR3 reads CASSYSASNEQFF. CDR3 in DNA: TGTGCCAGCAGTTACTCTGCGTCAAATGAGCAGTTCTTC.